Each of the 2 T cell receptor beta chains below was sequenced from the same sample in a study of blood T cell repertoires in COVID-19. Generated by immunoSEQ multiplex PCR, the TCRdb table keeps only in-frame clones and is missing some. In the table there are nearly 70,000 clones, around 88% of which are singletons. Sequencing was carried out using peripheral blood. The receptors come from a woman in her seventies with acute or convalescent COVID-19.

The chain recombines TRBV5-1 with TRBJ1-1; D unresolved. V gave up 3 bases and J gave up 4 bases, with 10 bases separating them. Germline lookup yields CDR1 SGHRS and CDR2 YFSETQ. This CDR3 has 13 amino acids. The CDR3 protein is CASSSVRGTEAFF. Written as DNA, the CDR3 is TGCGCCAGCAGCTCCGTTCGAGGCACTGAAGCTTTCTTT.

This clone was recorded once. The chain has TRBV9 and TRBJ2-2; no clear D gene. This CDR3 has 13 residues. V was pared by 4 bases and J by 1 base, with 5 bases between. Looked up from germline, CDR1 is SGDLS and CDR2 is YYNGEE. The DNA of the CDR3 is TGTGCCAGCAGCAAACAGAACACCGGGGAGCTGTTTTTT. Translation: CASSKQNTGELFF.